These 22 T cell receptor beta chains originate from one sample sequenced in a study of T cell responses to AZD1222 COVID-19 vaccine. The protocol was immunoSEQ multiplex PCR, while the TCRdb copy is restricted to in-frame clones and leaves out a portion. The sample has under 200,000 clones; 85% to 95% are singletons. This material consisted of peripheral blood, taken 28 days after the second dose of the MenACWY control vaccine. The source of these receptors is an adult who received the MenACWY meningococcal vaccine as a control.

The rearrangement links TRBV27 to TRBJ2-7; 8 bases fit TRBD2. The CDR3 length is 16 residues. CDR1 MNHEY and CDR2 SMNVEV come from the germline V gene (reference sequence). Trimming removed 4 bases from V and 9 bases from J; junction bases left unmatched: 17. CDR3 residues: CASSSRGERGTTGQYF. The CDR3 DNA is TGTGCCAGCAGTTCCCGCGGGGAGCGGGGGACCACGGGGCAGTACTTC.

This clone occurred once. The chain recombines TRBV20-1 with TRBJ1-5; unclear D gene. Trimming cost V 3 bases and J 0 bases, with 12 bases left between them. The CDR3 spans 15 residues. The germline V gene has CDR1 DFQATT and CDR2 SNEGSKA (reference sequence). This chain's CDR3 is CSASRSANSNQPQHF. The DNA for the CDR3 is TGCAGTGCTAGTCGGAGCGCGAATAGCAATCAGCCCCAGCATTTT.

The V call is TRBV5-4, the J call TRBJ1-1; 8 nucleotides match TRBD1. V was pared by 4 bases and J by 0 bases, with 11 bases of the junction left unmatched. Germline loops: CDR1 SGHNT, CDR2 YYREEE (reference sequence). The CDR3 length is 17 residues. The chain's CDR3 is CASSGPGQVIMNTEAFF. CDR3 nucleotide sequence: TGTGCCAGCAGCGGGCCGGGACAGGTAATCATGAACACTGAAGCTTTCTTT. The whole variable domain, filled in from reference TRBV5-4 and TRBJ1-1, reads ETGVTQSPTHLIKTRGQQVTLRCSSQSGHNTVSWYQQALGQGPQFIFQYYREEENGRGNFPPRFSGLQFPNYSSELNVNALELDDSALYLCASSGPGQVIMNTEAFFGQGTRLTVV.

J is TRBJ2-7 and V is TRBV19, with D perhaps TRBD2 (6 bases). Germline loops: CDR1 LNHDA, CDR2 SQIVND (reference sequence). With 3 bases removed from V and 5 bases from J, the gap between germline ends came to 17 bases. The CDR3 is 15 residues long. The chain's CDR3 is CASSMQHGGLDEQYF. CDR3 nucleotides: TGTGCCAGTAGTATGCAGCACGGGGGACTGGACGAGCAGTACTTC.

The chain employs TRBV29-1 and TRBJ2-1; 8 bases line up with TRBD1. V lost 2 bases to trimming and J lost 4 bases; unmatched junction nucleotides: 7. The germline gives CDR1 SQVTM, CDR2 ANQGSEA. This CDR3 is 15 amino acids long. CDR3 loop: CSVESRTGLYNEQFF. In nucleotides, the CDR3 is TGCAGCGTTGAAAGCAGGACAGGGTTATACAATGAGCAGTTCTTC.

The CDR3 DNA follows: TGTGCCAGCAGCGGACTAGCGGGAGACAATGAGCAGTTCTTC. This gives the protein CASSGLAGDNEQFF. The chain has TRBV28 and TRBJ2-1; 13 bases align to TRBD2. V lost 6 bases, J lost 5 bases, and 1 base stayed unmatched. The germline V gene encodes CDR1 MDHEN and CDR2 SYDVKM. The CDR3 is made up of 14 amino acids.

The chain uses TRBV6-5 and TRBJ1-2; perhaps TRBD1 as D (5 bases). Trimming took 6 bases from V and 5 from J, leaving 13 bases between them. The CDR3 extends over 13 amino acids. The germline CDR1 and CDR2 sequences are MNHEY and SVGAGI. CDR3 sequence: CASRRSQGYGYTF. The DNA for the CDR3 is TGTGCCAGCAGGAGAAGTCAGGGTTATGGCTACACCTTC.

This rearrangement joins TRBV29-1 to TRBJ2-3, with D tentatively TRBD1 (6 bases). Germline CDR1 SQVTM, CDR2 ANQGSEA. Deletions cut 7 bases from V and 2 bases from J, with 19 bases between. This CDR3 has 15 residues. The CDR3 coding sequence is TGCAGCGCAAAAACGACAGGAACCTCCACAGATACGCAGTATTTT. Protein: CSAKTTGTSTDTQYF.

The chain employs TRBV10-1 and TRBJ2-1; the D is unclear. Germline CDR1 is WNHNN and CDR2 is SYGVQD (reference sequence). Trimming shortened V by 4 bases and J by 8 bases, and 15 bases separated the two germline ends. This CDR3 has 14 amino acids. The CDR3: CASSGAESNDEQFF. The DNA for the CDR3 is TGCGCCAGCAGTGGGGCGGAGAGCAATGATGAGCAGTTCTTC.

The V gene is TRBV5-8, the J gene TRBJ1-5; no reliable D call. The CDR3 sequence is 15 residues long. Per germline, CDR1 SGHTS and CDR2 YDEGEE. The V end lost 1 base, the J end lost 3 bases, and 11 bases lay between the germline ends. The CDR3 reads CASSLLSTANQPQHF. The CDR3 DNA reads TGTGCCAGCAGCTTGCTATCGACGGCCAATCAGCCCCAGCATTTT.

J is TRBJ2-5 and V is TRBV19; D is perhaps TRBD1 (5 bases). CDR3 size: 15 residues. Trimming shortened V by 3 bases and J by 2 bases, and 13 bases separated the two germline ends. The V gene's germline CDR1 is LNHDA and CDR2 SQIVND (reference sequence). The DNA of the CDR3 is TGTGCCAGTAGTATCCTCCTGGGGCGGCAAGAGACCCAGTACTTC. Its translation is CASSILLGRQETQYF.

There are a few counts of this clone. The chain has TRBV21-1 and TRBJ2-7. TRBV21-1 is assigned pseudogene status. The CDR3 has 14 residues. In nucleotides, the CDR3 is TGTGCCAGCAGCAATCAGAAGGACTCCTACGAGCAGTACTTC. This encodes CASSNQKDSYEQYF.

The chain has TRBV20-1 and TRBJ2-3; D gene uncertain. Trimming cost V 3 bases and J 2 bases, with 15 bases left between them. The CDR3 covers 15 residues. CDR1 is DFQATT, CDR2 SNEGSKA, per germline (reference sequence). The CDR3 DNA is TGCAGTGCTAGTAGTCGGCCTCGCACCACAGATACGCAGTATTTT. Encoded protein: CSASSRPRTTDTQYF.

The genes are TRBV9 and TRBJ1-5; 8 bases are a match to TRBD1. There are 14 residues in the CDR3. V trimming: 4 bases; J trimming: 4 bases; junction bases outside the gene matches: 4. Looked up from germline, CDR1 is SGDLS and CDR2 is YYNGEE. The CDR3 sequence is CASSRTGNNQPQHF. The CDR3 nucleotides are TGTGCCAGCAGCCGGACAGGGAATAATCAGCCCCAGCATTTT.

The chain links TRBV27 to TRBJ1-6; perhaps TRBD1 as D (5 bases). The V end was cut by 4 bases, the J end by 6 bases, with 13 bases between. CDR1 is MNHEY and CDR2 is SMNVEV in the germline V gene (reference sequence). CDR3 size: 15 residues. The CDR3 DNA reads TGTGCCAGCAGTTCCTCAGGGATGATTAATTCACCCCTCCACTTT. This encodes CASSSSGMINSPLHF.

The chain couples TRBV21-1 to TRBJ2-7. TRBV21-1 has pseudogene status. The CDR3 loop spans 16 amino acids. For the CDR3, the DNA is TGTGCCAGCAGCAGATTCCACCTTAAGGGGGGAAGAGAGCAGTACTTC. Its protein product is CASSRFHLKGGREQYF.

The rearrangement uses TRBV28 and TRBJ1-2, with D possibly TRBD1 on 6 matching bases. The CDR3 covers 15 residues. The germline gives CDR1 MDHEN, CDR2 SYDVKM. The V gene lost 2 bases and the J gene lost 0 bases, with 10 bases spanning the gap. CDR3 sequence reads: CASSLGGQSNYGYTF. The CDR3 bases are TGTGCCAGCAGTTTAGGGGGCCAGTCTAACTATGGCTACACCTTC.

In this sample, this clone turned up once. This sequence joins TRBV11-3 and TRBJ2-7; D perhaps matches TRBD1 (6 bases). CDR1 and CDR2 from the germline V gene are SGHNT and YENEEA. V dropped 1 base and J dropped 2 bases, with 12 bases sitting between them. This CDR3 comprises 15 residues. The CDR3 loop reads CASSLGAGAPYEQYF. The CDR3 DNA reads as TGTGCCAGCAGCTTAGGGGCAGGGGCGCCCTACGAGCAGTACTTC.

This clone appeared once. The rearrangement uses TRBV5-1 and TRBJ1-1, with 8 bases lining up with TRBD1. Per germline, CDR1 SGHRS and CDR2 YFSETQ. The trim removed 5 bases at V and 6 bases at J, leaving 6 bases unmatched. The CDR3 runs 13 residues. This CDR3 reads CASRSQGAAEAFF. CDR3 DNA sequence: TGCGCCAGCAGGTCGCAGGGGGCTGCTGAAGCTTTCTTT. The whole variable domain, remainder taken from reference TRBV5-1 and TRBJ1-1, is KAGVTQTPRYLIKTRGQQVTLSCSPISGHRSVSWYQQTPGQGLQFLFEYFSETQRNKGNFPGRFSGRQFSNSRSEMNVSTLELGDSALYLCASRSQGAAEAFFGQGTRLTVV.

V is TRBV5-1 and J is TRBJ2-3; D might be TRBD1 (5 bases). Per the germline V gene, CDR1 is SGHRS and CDR2 is YFSETQ. Deletions cut 0 bases from V and 0 bases from J, with 11 bases between. This CDR3 is 16 amino acids long. CDR3 nucleotides: TGCGCCAGCAGCTTGGGGTTTGGGGCTAGCACAGATACGCAGTATTTT. Its translation is CASSLGFGASTDTQYF. Variable domain in full (rest from reference TRBV5-1 and TRBJ2-3): KAGVTQTPRYLIKTRGQQVTLSCSPISGHRSVSWYQQTPGQGLQFLFEYFSETQRNKGNFPGRFSGRQFSNSRSEMNVSTLELGDSALYLCASSLGFGASTDTQYFGPGTRLTVL.

The rearrangement links TRBV27 to TRBJ2-5; TRBD2 matches 11 bases. V dropped 2 bases and J dropped 2; count of bases not matched to a gene: 1. This CDR3 region has 15 residues. Germline CDR1 reads MNHEY; CDR2 reads SMNVEV (reference sequence). The CDR3 spells CASSLIAGGQETQYF. CDR3 nucleotide sequence: TGTGCCAGCAGTTTAATAGCGGGAGGGCAAGAGACCCAGTACTTC.

The V call is TRBV5-1, the J call TRBJ2-3; perhaps TRBD1 as D (5 bases). Germline assignment: CDR1 SGHRS and CDR2 YFSETQ. The V end lost 4 bases, the J end lost 0 bases, and 12 bases lay between the germline ends. The CDR3 runs 15 residues. CDR3 sequence: CASSPRQLSTDTQYF. The CDR3 DNA follows: TGCGCCAGCAGCCCCCGACAGCTTAGCACAGATACGCAGTATTTT.